This T cell receptor beta chain was observed in a study of T cell changes during pregnancy in multiple sclerosis. The table lists this clone with a count of one. Clones were read by immunoSEQ multiplex PCR, and TCRdb kept only the in-frame ones, dropping some. The sample holds 60,000 to 75,000 clones, roughly nine tenths seen once. CDR1 and CDR2 from the germline V gene are MDHEN and SYDVKM. The V segment lost 5 bases and the J segment 12 bases; nucleotides outside the gene matches: 7. This CDR3 spans 12 amino acids. Sequencing used peripheral blood, obtained after pregnancy. This TCR came from a female donor with multiple sclerosis, enrolled in a pregnancy study. The chain couples TRBV28 to TRBJ2-4; 7 bases line up with TRBD1. The CDR3: CASSTNRGNQYF. The CDR3 nucleotides read TGTGCCAGCAGTACCAACAGGGGAAATCAGTACTTC. The full variable domain, with the rest looked up from reference TRBV28 and TRBJ2-4, is DVKVTQSSRYLVKRTGEKVFLECVQDMDHENMFWYRQDPGLGLRLIYFSYDVKMKEKGDIPEGYSVSREKKERFSLILESASTNQTSMYLCASSTNRGNQYFGAGTRLSVL.